This T cell receptor (beta chain) was found in a study of early T cells in non-severe SARS-CoV-2 infection. Whole-study context: RNA in bulk from unsorted whole blood was sequenced, and chains were unpaired. Study-level results: VDJdb matching, biased toward anti-spike CD8 responses, missed private and CD4 specificities.

CDR3 length: 14 residues. Germline V gene sequence: CDR1 MNHNS, CDR2 SASEGT. V was pared by 0 bases and J by 3 bases, with 8 bases between. The TCR library protocol attached unique molecular identifiers to the individual cDNA molecules. TCRdb re-called the 5' RACE reads through MiXCR, storing one row per CDR3 protein. Among around 80,000 distinct CDR3 sequences, roughly 12% were seen once, and the ten largest hold around 3.6%. This clonotype was seen a handful of times. Antigen: not known. The receptor's source is an adult who was a healthcare worker with PCR-confirmed SARS-CoV-2 infection or an uninfected control (not recorded which). Sequencing input: whole blood. V and J are TRBV6-1 and TRBJ1-1; weak D call: TRBD1 (5 bases). The CDR3 region has the DNA TGTGCCAGCAGTGAAGCTGGACACTACACTGAAGCTTTCTTT. Its protein product is CASSEAGHYTEAFF.